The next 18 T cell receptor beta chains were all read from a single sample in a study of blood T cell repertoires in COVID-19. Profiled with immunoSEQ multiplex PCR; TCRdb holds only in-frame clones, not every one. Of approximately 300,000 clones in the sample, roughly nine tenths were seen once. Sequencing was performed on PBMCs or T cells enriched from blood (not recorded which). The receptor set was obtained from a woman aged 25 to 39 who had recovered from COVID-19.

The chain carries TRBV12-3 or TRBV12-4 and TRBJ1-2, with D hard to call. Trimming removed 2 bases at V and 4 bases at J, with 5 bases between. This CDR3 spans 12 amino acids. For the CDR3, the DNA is TGTGCCAGCAGTTTACGCAGCTATGGCTACACCTTC. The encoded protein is CASSLRSYGYTF.

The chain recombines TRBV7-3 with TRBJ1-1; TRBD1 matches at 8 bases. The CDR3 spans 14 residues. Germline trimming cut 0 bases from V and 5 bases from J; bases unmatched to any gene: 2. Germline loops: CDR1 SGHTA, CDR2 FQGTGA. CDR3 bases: TGTGCCAGCAGCTTAACGGGACAGGTGACTGAAGCTTTCTTT. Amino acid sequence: CASSLTGQVTEAFF.

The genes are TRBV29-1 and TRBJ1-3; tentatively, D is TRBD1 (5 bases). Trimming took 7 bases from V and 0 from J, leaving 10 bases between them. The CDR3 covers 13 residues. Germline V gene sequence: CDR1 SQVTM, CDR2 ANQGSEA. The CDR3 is CSAQRGSGNTIYF. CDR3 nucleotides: TGCAGCGCCCAAAGGGGCTCTGGAAACACCATATATTTT.

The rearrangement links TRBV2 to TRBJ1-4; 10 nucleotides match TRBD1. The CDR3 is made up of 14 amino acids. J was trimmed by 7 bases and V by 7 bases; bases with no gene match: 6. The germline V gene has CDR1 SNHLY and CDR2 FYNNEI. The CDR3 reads CASIRGQGSEKLFF. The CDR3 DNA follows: TGTGCCAGCATCCGGGGACAGGGGTCTGAAAAACTGTTTTTT.

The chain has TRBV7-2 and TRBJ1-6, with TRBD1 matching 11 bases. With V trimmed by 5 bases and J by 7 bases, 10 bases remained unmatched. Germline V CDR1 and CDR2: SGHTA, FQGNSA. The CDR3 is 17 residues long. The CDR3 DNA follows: TGTGCCAGCAGCCCGTCCTTCGGGACAGGGGGGAATTCACCCCTCCACTTT. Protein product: CASSPSFGTGGNSPLHF.

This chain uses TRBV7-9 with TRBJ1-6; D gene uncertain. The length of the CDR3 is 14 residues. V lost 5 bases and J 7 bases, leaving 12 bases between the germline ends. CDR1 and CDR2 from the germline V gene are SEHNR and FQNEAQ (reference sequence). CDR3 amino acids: CASSPRRVNSPLHF. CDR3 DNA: TGTGCCAGCAGCCCCAGGAGGGTAAATTCACCCCTCCACTTT.

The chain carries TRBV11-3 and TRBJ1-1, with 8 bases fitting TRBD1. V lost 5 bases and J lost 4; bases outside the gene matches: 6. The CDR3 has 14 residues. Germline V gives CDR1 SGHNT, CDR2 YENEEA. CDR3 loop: CASSHDRGSTEAFF. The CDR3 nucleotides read TGTGCCAGCAGCCACGACAGGGGTTCCACTGAAGCTTTCTTT.

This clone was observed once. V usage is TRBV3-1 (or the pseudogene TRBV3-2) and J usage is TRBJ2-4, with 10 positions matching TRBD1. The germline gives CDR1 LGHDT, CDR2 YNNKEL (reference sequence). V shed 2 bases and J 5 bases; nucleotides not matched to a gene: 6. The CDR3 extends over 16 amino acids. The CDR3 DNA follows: TGTGCCAGCAGCCAACTACTAGGGACAGGGGAAAACATTCAGTACTTC. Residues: CASSQLLGTGENIQYF.

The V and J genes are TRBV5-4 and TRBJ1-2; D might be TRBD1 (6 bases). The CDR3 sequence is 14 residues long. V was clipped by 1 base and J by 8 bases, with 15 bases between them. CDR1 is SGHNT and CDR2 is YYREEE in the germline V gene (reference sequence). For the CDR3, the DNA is TGTGCCAGCAGCTTGTCTGCGGGGGCGCGAGGCTACACCTTC. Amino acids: CASSLSAGARGYTF.

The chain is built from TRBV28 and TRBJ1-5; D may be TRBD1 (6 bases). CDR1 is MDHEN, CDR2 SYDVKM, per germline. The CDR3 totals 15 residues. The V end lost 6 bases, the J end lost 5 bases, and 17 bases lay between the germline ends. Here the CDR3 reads CASSPWGQGHQPQHF. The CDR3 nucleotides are TGTGCCAGCAGCCCATGGGGGCAAGGTCATCAGCCCCAGCATTTT. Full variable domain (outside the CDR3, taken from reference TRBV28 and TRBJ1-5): DVKVTQSSRYLVKRTGEKVFLECVQDMDHENMFWYRQDPGLGLRLIYFSYDVKMKEKGDIPEGYSVSREKKERFSLILESASTNQTSMYLCASSPWGQGHQPQHFGDGTRLSIL.

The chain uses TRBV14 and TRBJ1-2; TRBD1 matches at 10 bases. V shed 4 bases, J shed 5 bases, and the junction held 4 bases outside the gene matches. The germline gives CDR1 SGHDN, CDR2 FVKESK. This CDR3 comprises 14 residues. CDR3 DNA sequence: TGTGCCAGCAGCCTCGGGACAGGGGTTTATGGCTACACCTTC. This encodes CASSLGTGVYGYTF.

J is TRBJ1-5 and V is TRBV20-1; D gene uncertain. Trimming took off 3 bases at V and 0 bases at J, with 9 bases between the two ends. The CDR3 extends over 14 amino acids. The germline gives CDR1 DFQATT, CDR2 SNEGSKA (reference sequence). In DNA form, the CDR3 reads TGCAGTGCTAGTAGCCGTGCTAGCAATCAGCCCCAGCATTTT. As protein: CSASSRASNQPQHF.

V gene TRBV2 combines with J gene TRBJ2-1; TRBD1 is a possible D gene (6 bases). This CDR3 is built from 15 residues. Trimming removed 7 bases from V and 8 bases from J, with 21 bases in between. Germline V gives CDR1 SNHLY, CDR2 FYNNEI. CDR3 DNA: TGTGCCAGCAAAAGGACGACAGGTCTGGGGGATGAGCAGTTCTTC. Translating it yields CASKRTTGLGDEQFF.

The CDR3 DNA sequence: TGTGCCAGCGCACCGAGCTCTGGAAACACCATATATTTT. Protein sequence: CASAPSSGNTIYF. This rearrangement joins TRBV19 to TRBJ1-3; D gene uncertain. CDR1 LNHDA and CDR2 SQIVND come from the germline V gene (reference sequence). Deletions cut 9 bases from V and 0 bases from J, with 9 bases between. The CDR3 sequence is 13 residues long.

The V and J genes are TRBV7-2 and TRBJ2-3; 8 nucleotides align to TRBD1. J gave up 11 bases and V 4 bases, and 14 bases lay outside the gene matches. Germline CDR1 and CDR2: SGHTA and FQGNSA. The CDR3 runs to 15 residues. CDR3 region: CASSSTSDRAMVQYF. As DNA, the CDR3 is TGTGCCAGCAGCTCCACTTCGGACAGGGCAATGGTGCAGTATTTT.

CDR3 sequence: CASSFSTRDRAHYGYTF. The DNA for the CDR3 is TGCGCCAGCAGCTTCTCGACCCGGGACAGGGCGCACTATGGCTACACCTTC. The chain employs TRBV5-1 and TRBJ1-2; TRBD1 matches 9 bases. The CDR3 is made up of 17 amino acids. J lost 3 bases, V lost 2 bases, and 11 bases had no gene match. Germline CDR1 and CDR2: SGHRS and YFSETQ.

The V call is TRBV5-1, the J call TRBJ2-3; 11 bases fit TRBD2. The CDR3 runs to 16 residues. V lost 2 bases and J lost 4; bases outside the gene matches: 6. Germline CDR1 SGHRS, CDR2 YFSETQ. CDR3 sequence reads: CASSFRSGGAADTQYF. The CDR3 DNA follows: TGCGCCAGCAGCTTCCGTAGCGGGGGGGCCGCAGATACGCAGTATTTT.

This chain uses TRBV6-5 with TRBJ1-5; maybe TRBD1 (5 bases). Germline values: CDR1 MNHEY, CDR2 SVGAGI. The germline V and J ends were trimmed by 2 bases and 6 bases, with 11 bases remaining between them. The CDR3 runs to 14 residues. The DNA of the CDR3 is TGTGCCAGCAGTTACGCGGGGGTTGGTCAGCCCCAGCATTTT. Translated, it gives CASSYAGVGQPQHF.